Following are 5 T cell receptor beta chains from one sample sequenced in a study of B cell selection in AIRE deficiency. Libraries were prepared by immunoSEQ multiplex PCR; TCRdb keeps only in-frame clonotypes and omits some of them. The sample has around 18,000 clones, under 95% seen once. Sorted regulatory T cells were CD4-positive, CD25-high and CD127-low or negative. The sequenced sample was CD4+CD25+ Tregs sorted from PBMCs. All receptors come from a human donor in good health.

J is TRBJ2-7 and V is TRBV6-1; no reliable D call. The CDR3 runs 17 residues. The V end was cut by 3 bases, the J end by 0 bases, with 18 bases between. Per the germline V gene, CDR1 is MNHNS and CDR2 is SASEGT. The CDR3 here is CASSDRNQLRSSYEQYF. CDR3 coding DNA: TGTGCCAGCAGTGACAGGAACCAACTGAGGAGCTCCTACGAGCAGTACTTC.

This clone has only one observation. This sequence joins TRBV7-3 and TRBJ2-2; 10 bases match TRBD2. V lost 8 bases and J lost 0; bases outside the gene matches: 0. Looked up from germline, CDR1 is SGHTA and CDR2 is FQGTGA. The CDR3 length is 14 residues. The CDR3 DNA reads TGTGCCAGCGGACTAGCGGCGAACACCGGGGAGCTGTTTTTT. This translates into CASGLAANTGELFF.

This sequence joins TRBV28 and TRBJ1-2; D is undetermined. V was cut by 5 bases and J by 1 base, with 17 bases left in between. Per the germline V gene, CDR1 is MDHEN and CDR2 is SYDVKM. The CDR3 covers 16 residues. The CDR3 bases are TGTGCCAGCAGTACCGGGATGTTTTTAAATAACTATGGCTACACCTTC. Its translation: CASSTGMFLNNYGYTF.

V usage is TRBV7-9 and J usage is TRBJ2-4, with 9 bases identical to TRBD1. The V gene end was trimmed by 0 bases and the J gene end by 3 bases; junction bases not matched to a gene: 9. Germline CDR1 reads SEHNR; CDR2 reads FQNEAQ (reference sequence). This CDR3 contains 18 residues. The CDR3 spells CASSLAWTGEEGKNIQYF. DNA of the CDR3: TGTGCCAGCAGCTTAGCCTGGACAGGGGAGGAAGGCAAAAACATTCAGTACTTC. The full variable domain, its missing parts supplied by reference TRBV7-9 and TRBJ2-4, is DTGVSQNPRHKITKRGQNVTFRCDPISEHNRLYWYRQTLGQGPEFLTYFQNEAQLEKSRLLSDRFSAERPKGSFSTLEIQRTEQGDSAMYLCASSLAWTGEEGKNIQYFGAGTRLSVL.

This clone was counted once. The chain combines TRBV7-2 with TRBJ1-3, with TRBD1 identical over 11 bases. With V trimmed by 4 bases and J by 7 bases, 0 bases remained unmatched. This CDR3 spans 13 amino acids. Germline values: CDR1 SGHTA, CDR2 FQGNSA. The CDR3 DNA reads TGTGCCAGCAGCTGGGACAGGGGGAACACCATATATTTT. This gives the protein CASSWDRGNTIYF.